This entry lists 27 T cell receptor beta chains sequenced from one sample in a study of a mutant IDH1 vaccine in newly diagnosed glioma. The time point is: week 35, safety follow-up. The investigators gave 300 ug of mutant IDH1 20-mer peptide in each vaccine dose, together with topical imiquimod. No antigen has been assigned to these receptors. The table came from immunoSEQ multiplex PCR; TCRdb's copy has only in-frame clones and leaves some out. This sample has tens of thousands of clones, with approximately 81% found just once. This sample comprised PBMCs, obtained from a glioma patient whose treatment included an IDH1 peptide vaccine. These receptors all come from a man younger than 35 with glioma.

This rearrangement joins TRBV6-5 to TRBJ2-3; D not resolved. Trimming took 6 bases from V and 4 from J, leaving 17 bases between them. There are 15 residues in the CDR3. Germline CDR1 MNHEY, CDR2 SVGAGI. The CDR3 is CASRTKKKGADTQYF. The CDR3 bases are TGTGCCAGCAGAACCAAAAAAAAAGGTGCAGATACGCAGTATTTT.

This clone came up once. The gene calls are TRBV6-5 and TRBJ2-6, with TRBD1 identical over 9 bases. CDR3 length: 15 residues. V dropped 5 bases and J dropped 2; count of bases not matched to a gene: 1. From germline, CDR1 is MNHEY and CDR2 SVGAGI. The CDR3 region has the DNA TGTGCCAGCAGTACAGGGGGCGCTGGGGCCAACGTCCTGACTTTC. It specifies CASSTGGAGANVLTF.

The V call is TRBV27, the J call TRBJ2-1; a weak D match, TRBD1 (6 bases). The CDR3 totals 16 residues. V was cut by 3 bases and J by 4 bases, with 16 bases left in between. Germline loops: CDR1 MNHEY, CDR2 SMNVEV (reference sequence). As DNA, the CDR3 is TGTGCCAGCAGTTTTACCACAGGGTTAAGGTACAATGAGCAGTTCTTC. Amino acid sequence: CASSFTTGLRYNEQFF.

The chain uses TRBV5-4 and TRBJ2-7, with 10 bases that match TRBD2. Germline trimming cut 0 bases from V and 5 bases from J; bases unmatched to any gene: 2. Germline values: CDR1 SGHNT, CDR2 YYREEE (reference sequence). The CDR3 contains 14 residues. CDR3 nucleotides: TGTGCCAGCAGCTTGGGTAGCGGGAGGCACGAGCAGTACTTC. Translated: CASSLGSGRHEQYF.

J is TRBJ1-2 and V is TRBV7-9, with 10 nucleotides matching TRBD1. J gave up 6 bases and V 2 bases, and 6 bases lay outside the gene matches. Looked up from germline, CDR1 is SEHNR and CDR2 is FQNEAQ (reference sequence). There are 15 residues in the CDR3. The CDR3 DNA reads as TGTGCCAGCAGCTTACCATCCGGGACAGGGGATGGCTACACCTTC. This encodes CASSLPSGTGDGYTF.

The chain is built from TRBV28 and TRBJ1-1; tentatively, D is TRBD1 (6 bases). V was shortened by 1 base and J by 2 bases, with 8 bases between the two germline ends. The CDR3 sequence is 14 residues long. The germline V gene has CDR1 MDHEN and CDR2 SYDVKM. CDR3 residues: CASSLSGENTEAFF. Here the CDR3 DNA reads TGTGCCAGCAGTTTATCAGGGGAAAACACTGAAGCTTTCTTT.

This clone has just one count. The chain joins TRBV7-2 to TRBJ1-5, with D possibly matching TRBD1 (5 bases). CDR3 length: 14 residues. The germline V and J ends were trimmed by 1 base and 7 bases, with 11 bases remaining between them. Germline assignment: CDR1 SGHTA and CDR2 FQGNSA. The CDR3 reads CASSLVGAGQPQHF. The CDR3 DNA is TGTGCCAGCAGCTTAGTTGGGGCGGGGCAGCCCCAGCATTTT.

This clone was observed a single time. The chain joins TRBV7-8 to TRBJ2-7, with D possibly matching TRBD1 (8 bases). The V end was cut by 1 base, the J end by 1 base, with 23 bases between. From germline, CDR1 is SGHVS and CDR2 FQNEAQ. CDR3 length equals 19 residues. The DNA of the CDR3 is TGTGCCAGCAGCTTAGAGGGGAGCGGGACAGGATTTTTATCCTACGAGCAGTACTTC. It encodes CASSLEGSGTGFLSYEQYF.

This clone was observed once. This chain connects TRBV29-1 to TRBJ2-7; D not certain. V lost 5 bases to trimming and J lost 0 bases, with 8 bases between them. Germline values: CDR1 SQVTM, CDR2 ANQGSEA. The CDR3 runs 12 residues. The CDR3 protein is CSVLKDSYEQYF. The CDR3 nucleotides read TGCAGCGTTCTTAAGGACTCCTACGAGCAGTACTTC.

The gene calls are TRBV7-8 and TRBJ2-7; 13 nucleotides agree with TRBD2. Germline trimming cut 3 bases from V and 0 bases from J; bases unmatched to any gene: 11. The germline V gene has CDR1 SGHVS and CDR2 FQNEAQ. This CDR3 is built from 19 residues. The CDR3 here is CASSFRTSGGHPRSYEQYF. CDR3 sequence (DNA): TGTGCCAGCAGCTTCAGGACTAGCGGGGGCCATCCTCGCTCCTACGAGCAGTACTTC.

This clone was picked up a small number of times. The rearrangement links TRBV30 to TRBJ1-5, with a tentative D call TRBD1 (5 bases). Deletions cut 5 bases from V and 3 bases from J, with 11 bases between. Germline V gene sequence: CDR1 GTSNPN, CDR2 SVGIG (reference sequence). This CDR3 comprises 13 residues. The chain's CDR3 is CAWETGHNQPQHF. CDR3 coding DNA: TGTGCCTGGGAAACAGGACACAATCAGCCCCAGCATTTT.

The CDR3 nucleotides read TGTGCCAGCAGTTCCCCGGGACAGGGGAGTTCACCCCTCCACTTT. Translation: CASSSPGQGSSPLHF. This chain uses TRBV6-5 with TRBJ1-6; 10 bases match TRBD1. CDR3 length: 15 amino acids. Germline-derived CDR1 and CDR2 are MNHEY and SVGAGI. With 4 bases clipped from V and 9 bases from J, the junction kept 6 bases outside the gene matches.

V usage is TRBV18 and J usage is TRBJ2-3; TRBD2 agrees at 10 bases. Germline loops: CDR1 KGHSH, CDR2 LQKENI. This CDR3 spans 16 amino acids. V lost 1 base and J lost 4; bases outside the gene matches: 5. The CDR3 region has the DNA TGTGCCAGCTCACCACAGCGGGAGGGACATTCAGATACGCAGTATTTT. This translates into CASSPQREGHSDTQYF.

The chain carries TRBV29-1 and TRBJ1-3, with D uncertain. CDR3 length: 13 amino acids. V lost 6 bases to trimming and J lost 0 bases, with 9 bases between them. Germline lookup yields CDR1 SQVTM and CDR2 ANQGSEA. The CDR3: CSVPSASGNTIYF. The CDR3 coding sequence is TGCAGCGTGCCCAGTGCCTCTGGAAACACCATATATTTT. Full variable domain (remainder filled in from reference TRBV29-1 and TRBJ1-3): SAVISQKPSRDICQRGTSLTIQCQVDSQVTMMFWYRQQPGQSLTLIATANQGSEATYESGFVIDKFPISRPNLTFSTLTVSNMSPEDSSIYLCSVPSASGNTIYFGEGSWLTVV.

V and J are TRBV6-6 and TRBJ1-1; 10 bases fit TRBD1. The trim removed 8 bases at V and 5 bases at J, leaving 11 bases unmatched. Germline assignment: CDR1 MNHNY and CDR2 SVGAGI (reference sequence). This CDR3 comprises 15 residues. CDR3 protein: CASFRDRGGETEAFF. DNA for the CDR3: TGTGCCAGCTTCCGGGACAGGGGAGGAGAAACTGAAGCTTTCTTT.

This clone turned up a few times. V and J are TRBV6-5 and TRBJ2-1; a possible D gene is TRBD1 (5 bases). CDR3 length equals 11 residues. CDR1 and CDR2 from the germline V gene are MNHEY and SVGAGI. Trimming took off 6 bases at V and 15 bases at J, with 15 bases between the two ends. DNA of the CDR3: TGTGCCAGCAGCCCAATCCCAGGGCGGTTCTTC. This gives the protein CASSPIPGRFF.

The CDR3 DNA reads as TGTGCCAGCTCACTGAGACAGGGCCTATCGAACACCGGGGAGCTGTTTTTT. Translated: CASSLRQGLSNTGELFF. V usage is TRBV18 and J usage is TRBJ2-2, with 7 bases fitting TRBD1. The V segment lost 4 bases and the J segment 0 bases; nucleotides outside the gene matches: 8. There are 17 residues in the CDR3. In germline, CDR1 is KGHSH, CDR2 LQKENI.

V usage is TRBV30 and J usage is TRBJ2-7; possible D gene TRBD2, 5 bases. CDR3 size: 14 residues. Germline V gene lookup returns CDR1 GTSNPN and CDR2 SVGIG (reference sequence). Trimming shortened V by 1 base and J by 0 bases, and 10 bases separated the two germline ends. The CDR3 loop reads CAWSADYHSYEQYF. CDR3 sequence (DNA): TGTGCCTGGAGTGCCGACTACCACTCCTACGAGCAGTACTTC.

The J gene is TRBJ1-1, the V gene TRBV28; TRBD1 aligns across 9 bases. The J segment lost 6 bases and the V segment lost 5 bases, leaving 7 bases of the junction unmatched. Germline CDR1 and CDR2: MDHEN and SYDVKM. The CDR3 sequence is 14 residues long. In nucleotides, the CDR3 is TGTGCCAGCAGTACAACAGGGGGCGCACCTGAAGCTTTCTTT. Its protein is CASSTTGGAPEAFF.

The rearrangement joins TRBV7-9 to TRBJ2-2; 11 nucleotides match TRBD2. The CDR3 totals 18 residues. Germline V CDR1 and CDR2: SEHNR, FQNEAQ (reference sequence). V trimming: 8 bases; J trimming: 2 bases; junction bases outside the gene matches: 13. In DNA form, the CDR3 reads TGTGCCAGCTTCGGGACTAGCGGAAATTTTGAAAACACCGGGGAGCTGTTTTTT. Translation gives CASFGTSGNFENTGELFF. The full variable domain, completed using reference TRBV7-9 and TRBJ2-2, is DTGVSQNPRHKITKRGQNVTFRCDPISEHNRLYWYRQTLGQGPEFLTYFQNEAQLEKSRLLSDRFSAERPKGSFSTLEIQRTEQGDSAMYLCASFGTSGNFENTGELFFGEGSRLTVL.

This sequence joins TRBV4-3 and TRBJ2-3, with D perhaps matching TRBD2 (7 bases). The length of the CDR3 is 17 residues. Germline values: CDR1 LGHNA, CDR2 YSLEER. The V end was cut by 0 bases, the J end by 0 bases, with 13 bases between. CDR3 coding DNA: TGCGCCAGCAGCCAAGATTGGGGGGGCACTAGCACAGATACGCAGTATTTT. Its translation: CASSQDWGGTSTDTQYF.

CDR3 DNA sequence: TGTGCCAGCAGCTTGGAAAGGGGAGACGAGCAGTACTTC. Amino acid sequence: CASSLERGDEQYF. The chain uses TRBV5-6 and TRBJ2-7; perhaps D is TRBD1 or TRBD2 (5 bases each). Trimming removed 0 bases from V and 5 bases from J, with 9 bases in between. CDR3 length: 13 amino acids. From germline, CDR1 is SGHDT and CDR2 YYEEEE.

CDR3 residues: CASSLSFGLLNTIYF. CDR3 sequence (DNA): TGTGCCAGCAGTTTATCGTTCGGGCTCCTAAACACCATATATTTT. This chain links TRBV27 with TRBJ1-3, with D unresolved. Germline loops: CDR1 MNHEY, CDR2 SMNVEV (reference sequence). V gave up 0 bases and J gave up 6 bases, with 12 bases separating them. The CDR3 runs to 15 residues.

The chain joins TRBV18 to TRBJ1-5; unclear D gene. The CDR3 has 19 amino acids. V was shortened by 0 bases and J by 0 bases, with 18 bases between the two germline ends. Germline-derived CDR1 and CDR2 are KGHSH and LQKENI. The CDR3 DNA sequence: TGTGCCAGCTCACCACCGCTCGCCGTCGGGGAGGGTAGCAATCAGCCCCAGCATTTT. It translates to CASSPPLAVGEGSNQPQHF. The complete variable domain, with remaining parts taken from reference TRBV18 and TRBJ1-5, reads NAGVMQNPRHLVRRRGQEARLRCSPMKGHSHVYWYRQLPEEGLKFMVYLQKENIIDESGMPKERFSAEFPKEGPSILRIQQVVRGDSAAYFCASSPPLAVGEGSNQPQHFGDGTRLSIL.

This rearrangement joins TRBV6-5 to TRBJ1-5; D ambiguous. The V gene lost 0 bases and the J gene lost 4 bases, with 10 bases spanning the gap. This CDR3 has 15 amino acids. Germline V gives CDR1 MNHEY, CDR2 SVGAGI. CDR3 sequence: CASSYSRYWNQPQHF. Here the CDR3 DNA reads TGTGCCAGCAGTTACTCGAGGTATTGGAATCAGCCCCAGCATTTT.

This clone was observed at least ten times. The rearrangement links TRBV4-2 to TRBJ2-7; 10 bases line up with TRBD1. The germline gives CDR1 LGHNA, CDR2 YNFKEQ. Losses at the gene ends were 4 bases for V and 2 bases for J; bases not matched to a gene: 2. This CDR3 is 14 amino acids long. CDR3 nucleotide sequence: TGTGCCAGCAGCCGGGGACAGGGGACCTACGAGCAGTACTTC. Protein: CASSRGQGTYEQYF.

The chain combines TRBV5-1 with TRBJ1-4; tentative D call: TRBD1 (5 bases). Per germline, CDR1 SGHRS and CDR2 YFSETQ. V lost 0 bases, J lost 13 bases, and 28 bases lay in between. CDR3 length equals 18 residues. The CDR3 DNA follows: TGCGCCAGCAGCTTGGACCGAGGGGAGTCACCTAGGGCCGTCGGACTGTTTTTT. It encodes CASSLDRGESPRAVGLFF. Full variable domain (outside the CDR3, taken from reference TRBV5-1 and TRBJ1-4): KAGVTQTPRYLIKTRGQQVTLSCSPISGHRSVSWYQQTPGQGLQFLFEYFSETQRNKGNFPGRFSGRQFSNSRSEMNVSTLELGDSALYLCASSLDRGESPRAVGLFFGSGTQLSVL.